The 7 T cell receptor beta chains listed next were all sequenced from one sample in a study of blood T cell repertoires in COVID-19. The repertoire was sequenced with immunoSEQ multiplex PCR; TCRdb's copy has only in-frame clones and lacks some. The repertoire holds about 160,000 clones, 80% seen once, with roughly 3.4% in the top ten. Sample: PBMCs or T cells enriched from blood (not recorded which). The receptors were sampled from a woman aged 55-75 years who had recovered from COVID-19.

The chain joins TRBV9 to TRBJ2-3, with unresolved D. This CDR3 region has 14 residues. Germline V lookup: CDR1 SGDLS, CDR2 YYNGEE. V was cut by 4 bases and J by 2 bases, with 11 bases left in between. The CDR3 coding sequence is TGTGCCAGCAGCCCCCGGCAGGACACAGATACGCAGTATTTT. Its translation: CASSPRQDTDTQYF. The variable domain in full, completed from reference TRBV9 and TRBJ2-3, reads DSGVTQTPKHLITATGQRVTLRCSPRSGDLSVYWYQQSLDQGLQFLIQYYNGEERAKGNILERFSAQQFPDLHSELNLSSLELGDSALYFCASSPRQDTDTQYFGPGTRLTVL.

Of note for this clone: Other DNA sequences in this sample translate to the same CDR3. The rearrangement links TRBV18 to TRBJ1-2; 10 bases fit TRBD1. The V and J ends lost 3 bases and 8 bases, in that order; junction bases with no gene match: 3. This CDR3 is built from 13 residues. The V gene's germline CDR1 is KGHSH and CDR2 LQKENI. CDR3 in amino acids: CASSPDRGQGYTF. CDR3 sequence (DNA): TGTGCCAGCTCACCCGACAGGGGGCAAGGCTACACCTTC.

This clone has at least ten counts. This chain links TRBV6-6 with TRBJ2-3, with D maybe TRBD2 (6 bases). Germline V gene data show CDR1 as MNHNY and CDR2 as SVGAGI (reference sequence). This CDR3 has 14 amino acids. V was clipped by 2 bases and J by 5 bases, with 11 bases between them. The CDR3 coding sequence is TGTGCCAGCAGTTACAGCGAGGAGGGAGATACGCAGTATTTT. It specifies CASSYSEEGDTQYF.

This clone was counted only a few times. The V gene is TRBV30, the J gene TRBJ1-3, with D perhaps matching TRBD1 (6 bases). Trimming left V 1 base short and J 4 bases short, with 14 bases between. Looked up from germline, CDR1 is GTSNPN and CDR2 is SVGIG (reference sequence). The CDR3 contains 15 residues. The CDR3 DNA follows: TGTGCCTGGAGTGCCACAGGGTTATCAGGAAACACCATATATTTT. It codes for CAWSATGLSGNTIYF.

V and J are TRBV19 and TRBJ2-7; a possible D gene is TRBD2 (6 bases). Germline V gives CDR1 LNHDA, CDR2 SQIVND (reference sequence). CDR3 length: 14 residues. With 6 bases removed from V and 5 bases from J, the gap between germline ends came to 17 bases. CDR3 DNA sequence: TGTGCCAGTAGGAGGGCTAGCGCACGGGACGAGCAGTACTTC. Translating it yields CASRRASARDEQYF.

The V gene is TRBV5-5, the J gene TRBJ2-7, with TRBD1 identical over 8 bases. Germline-derived CDR1 and CDR2 are SGHKS and YYEKEE (reference sequence). CDR3 length: 14 amino acids. Trimming at V came to 4 bases and at J to 2 bases, leaving 5 bases not matched to a gene. For the CDR3, the DNA is TGTGCCAGCAGCAAACAGGGGGAGGCCTACGAGCAGTACTTC. Residues: CASSKQGEAYEQYF.

This clone has more than one count but fewer than ten. V usage is TRBV12-2 and J usage is TRBJ1-5; TRBD1 is taken as the D call from the table, unchecked against the DNA. TRBV12-2 counts as a pseudogene. This CDR3 has 17 amino acids. CDR3: CASRLGAGPNSNQPQHF. CDR3 bases: TGTGCAAGTCGCTTAGGCGCAGGGCCAAATAGCAATCAGCCCCAGCATTTT.